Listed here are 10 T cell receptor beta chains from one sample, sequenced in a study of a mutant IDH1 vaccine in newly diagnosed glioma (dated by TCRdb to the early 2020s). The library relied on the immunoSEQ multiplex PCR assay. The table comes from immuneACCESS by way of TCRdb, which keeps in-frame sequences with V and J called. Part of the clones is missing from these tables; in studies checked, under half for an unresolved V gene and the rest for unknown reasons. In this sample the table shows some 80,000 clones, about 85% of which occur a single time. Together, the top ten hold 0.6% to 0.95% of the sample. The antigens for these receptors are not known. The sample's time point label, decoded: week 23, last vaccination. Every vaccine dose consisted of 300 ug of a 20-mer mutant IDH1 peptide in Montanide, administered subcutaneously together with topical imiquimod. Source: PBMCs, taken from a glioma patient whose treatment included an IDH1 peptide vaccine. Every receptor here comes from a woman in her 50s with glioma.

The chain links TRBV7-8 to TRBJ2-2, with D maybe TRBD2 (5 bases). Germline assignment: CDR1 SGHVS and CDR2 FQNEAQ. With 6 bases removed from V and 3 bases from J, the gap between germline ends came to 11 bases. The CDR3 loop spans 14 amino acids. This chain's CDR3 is CASRLAIYTGELFF. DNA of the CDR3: TGTGCCAGCAGGCTAGCCATTTACACCGGGGAGCTGTTTTTT.

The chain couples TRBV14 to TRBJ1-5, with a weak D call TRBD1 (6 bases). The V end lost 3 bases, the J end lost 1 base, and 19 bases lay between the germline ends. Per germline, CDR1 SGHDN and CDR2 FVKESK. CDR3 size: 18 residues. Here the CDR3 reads CASSHAAGGGLSNQPQHF. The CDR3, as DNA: TGTGCCAGCAGCCACGCCGCGGGAGGGGGGCTCAGCAATCAGCCCCAGCATTTT. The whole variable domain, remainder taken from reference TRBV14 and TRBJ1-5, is EAGVTQFPSHSVIEKGQTVTLRCDPISGHDNLYWYRRVMGKEIKFLLHFVKESKQDESGMPNNRFLAERTGGTYSTLKVQPAELEDSGVYFCASSHAAGGGLSNQPQHFGDGTRLSIL.

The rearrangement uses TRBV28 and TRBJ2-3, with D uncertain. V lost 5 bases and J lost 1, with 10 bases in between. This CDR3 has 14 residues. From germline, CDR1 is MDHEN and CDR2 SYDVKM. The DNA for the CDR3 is TGTGCCAGCAGTCAGACCTTTCGCACAGATACGCAGTATTTT. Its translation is CASSQTFRTDTQYF.

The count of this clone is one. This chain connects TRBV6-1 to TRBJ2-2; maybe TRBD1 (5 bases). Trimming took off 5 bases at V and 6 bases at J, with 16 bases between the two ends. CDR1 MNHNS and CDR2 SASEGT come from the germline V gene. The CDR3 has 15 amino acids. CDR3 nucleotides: TGTGCCAGCAGTTGGCAGGGAACCAAATCCGGGGAGCTGTTTTTT. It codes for CASSWQGTKSGELFF.

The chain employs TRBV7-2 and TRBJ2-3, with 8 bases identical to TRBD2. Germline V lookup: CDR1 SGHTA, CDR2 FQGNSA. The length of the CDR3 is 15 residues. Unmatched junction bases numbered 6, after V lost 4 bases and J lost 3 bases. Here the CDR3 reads CASSSAGVRTDTQYF. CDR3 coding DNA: TGTGCCAGCAGCTCAGCGGGAGTAAGAACAGATACGCAGTATTTT.

The CDR3 DNA follows: TGCGCCAGCAGCCCCGGCGATTTGAGACGGGGCTATGGCTACACCTTC. This sequence encodes CASSPGDLRRGYGYTF. V is TRBV4-1 and J is TRBJ1-2, with D unclear. This CDR3 comprises 16 residues. CDR1 and CDR2 from the germline V gene are MGHRA and YSYEKL. Trimming cost V 4 bases and J 4 bases, with 19 bases left between them.

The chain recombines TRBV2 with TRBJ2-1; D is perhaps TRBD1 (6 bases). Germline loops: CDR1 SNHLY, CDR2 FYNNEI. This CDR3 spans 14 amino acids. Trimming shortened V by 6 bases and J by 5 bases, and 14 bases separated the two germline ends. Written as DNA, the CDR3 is TGTGCCAGCAGGAGGACAGATTTAAACAATGAGCAGTTCTTC. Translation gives CASRRTDLNNEQFF.

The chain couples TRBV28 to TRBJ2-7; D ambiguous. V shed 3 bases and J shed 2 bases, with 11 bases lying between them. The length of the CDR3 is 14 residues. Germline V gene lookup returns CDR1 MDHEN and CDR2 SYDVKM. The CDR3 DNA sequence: TGTGCCAGCAGTTTGTCTTTAAAAGCCTACGAGCAGTACTTC. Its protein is CASSLSLKAYEQYF. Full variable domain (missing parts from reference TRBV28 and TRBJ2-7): DVKVTQSSRYLVKRTGEKVFLECVQDMDHENMFWYRQDPGLGLRLIYFSYDVKMKEKGDIPEGYSVSREKKERFSLILESASTNQTSMYLCASSLSLKAYEQYFGPGTRLTVT.

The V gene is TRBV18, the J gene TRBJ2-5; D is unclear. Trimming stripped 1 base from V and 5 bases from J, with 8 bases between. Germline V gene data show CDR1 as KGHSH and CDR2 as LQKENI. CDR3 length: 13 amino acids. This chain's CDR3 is CASSPLVSETQYF. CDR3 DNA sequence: TGTGCCAGCTCACCACTAGTCTCGGAGACCCAGTACTTC.

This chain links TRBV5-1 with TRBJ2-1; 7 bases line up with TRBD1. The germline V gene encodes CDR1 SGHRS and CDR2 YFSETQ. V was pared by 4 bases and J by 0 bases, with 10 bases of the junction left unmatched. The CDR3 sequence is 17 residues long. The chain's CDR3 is CASSPNDRANSYNEQFF. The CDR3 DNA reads TGCGCCAGCAGCCCAAATGACAGGGCGAACTCCTACAATGAGCAGTTCTTC. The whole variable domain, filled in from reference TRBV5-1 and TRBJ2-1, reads KAGVTQTPRYLIKTRGQQVTLSCSPISGHRSVSWYQQTPGQGLQFLFEYFSETQRNKGNFPGRFSGRQFSNSRSEMNVSTLELGDSALYLCASSPNDRANSYNEQFFGPGTRLTVL.